A selection of T cell receptor beta chains follows, all from one sample in a study of T cells in Graves' hyperthyroidism and ophthalmopathy. TCRdb reprocessed the multiplex PCR reads via MiXCR and lists one record per CDR3 protein. The data hold 450,000 to 650,000 distinct CDR3 sequences, with under 20% observed a single time. The sequenced sample consisted of blood. These receptor sequences come from a woman in her late teens or twenties with Graves' ophthalmopathy. Each CDR3 is given with its conserved first and last residue. A D gene is named only where the DNA matches it firmly. A row's size may be missing; if present it is once, few, many or a size class.

v_call	j_call	clone_size	d_call	cdr3_nt	cdr3_aa
TRBV6-2/TRBV6-3	TRBJ1-1	many	-	TGTGCCAGCAGTTACAGAGGGGGAGGAATGAACACTGAAGCTTTCTTT	CASSYRGGGMNTEAFF
TRBV6-1	TRBJ1-3	-	TRBD1	TGTGCCAGCAGTGATTGGACAGGCGGAAACACCATATATTTT	CASSDWTGGNTIYF
TRBV12-3/TRBV12-4	TRBJ2-5	-	-	TGTGCCAGCAGATTGGGGCAGCTCCAAGAGACCCAGTACTTC	CASRLGQLQETQYF
TRBV3-1	TRBJ1-2	few	-	TGTGCCAGCAGCCAAGATAGGGGAGGAAGGCGCTACACCTTC	CASSQDRGGRRYTF
TRBV4-2	TRBJ2-5	few	TRBD1	TGTGCCAGCAGCCAAGATGTCGGGACAGGGTCTATAGGGACCCAGTACTTC	CASSQDVGTGSIGTQYF
TRBV6-1	TRBJ1-2	-	TRBD1	TGTGCCAGCAGTGAATGGGACAGACCAGGGGGCTACACCTTC	CASSEWDRPGGYTF
TRBV29-1	TRBJ1-2	few	TRBD1	TGCAGCGTTGGGGGACTTCAGGGGGCCTATGGCTACACCTTC	CSVGGLQGAYGYTF
TRBV20-1	TRBJ2-5	many	-	TGCAGTGGGACGGTACAAGAGACCCAGTACTTC	CSGTVQETQYF
TRBV11-1	TRBJ2-1	many	TRBD1	TGTGCCAGCAGCCGGACAGGGAGTTCCTACAATGAGCAGTTCTTC	CASSRTGSSYNEQFF
TRBV7-9	TRBJ2-7	-	TRBD2	TGTGCCAGCAGCCCCCCGACTAGCGGGGGGACAGCCTACGAGCAGTACTTC	CASSPPTSGGTAYEQYF
TRBV10-3	TRBJ1-2	few	-	TGTGCCATCAGTGAGAGCAACTATGGCTACACCTTC	CAISESNYGYTF
TRBV6-5	TRBJ1-1	many	-	TGTGCCAGCAGTTACTCGACAGATTTAATGAACACTGAAGCTTTCTTT	CASSYSTDLMNTEAFF
TRBV11-2	TRBJ2-7	many	-	TGTGCCAGCAGCTCACCAAGTACCCTAACCTACGAGCAGTACTTC	CASSSPSTLTYEQYF
TRBV20-1	TRBJ2-3	many	TRBD2	TGCAGTGCTAGAGACATCTCGTTCCCGGGACTAGCAGATACGCAGTATTTT	CSARDISFPGLADTQYF
TRBV6-2/TRBV6-3	TRBJ2-1	many	TRBD2	TGTGCCAGCAGATTAGGACTAGCGGGGGGGCGAAATGAGCAGTTCTTC	CASRLGLAGGRNEQFF
TRBV27	TRBJ2-1	-	TRBD2	TGTGCCAGCAGTTTATCGATTGCGGGGGGGTACAATGAGCAGTTCTTC	CASSLSIAGGYNEQFF